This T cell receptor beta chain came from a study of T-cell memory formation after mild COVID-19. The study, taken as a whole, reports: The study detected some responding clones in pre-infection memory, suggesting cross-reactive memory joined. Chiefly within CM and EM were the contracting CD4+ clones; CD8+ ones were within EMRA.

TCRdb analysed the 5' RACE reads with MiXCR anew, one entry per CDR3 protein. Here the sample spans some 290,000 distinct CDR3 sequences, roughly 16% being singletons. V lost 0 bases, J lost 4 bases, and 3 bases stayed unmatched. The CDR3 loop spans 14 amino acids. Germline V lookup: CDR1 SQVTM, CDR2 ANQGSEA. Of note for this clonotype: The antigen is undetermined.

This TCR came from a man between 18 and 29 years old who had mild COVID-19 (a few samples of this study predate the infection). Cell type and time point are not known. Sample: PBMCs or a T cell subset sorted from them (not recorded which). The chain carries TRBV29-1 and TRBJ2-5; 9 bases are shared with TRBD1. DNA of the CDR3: TGCAGCGTTGAAGACGGGACAGGGAGAGAGACCCAGTACTTC. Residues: CSVEDGTGRETQYF.